The 21 T cell receptor beta chains below were found in one sample sequenced in a study of T-cell memory formation after mild COVID-19. Using its own MiXCR run on the 5' RACE reads, TCRdb lists one record per CDR3 protein. The sample has around 390,000 distinct CDR3 sequences; approximately 16% are singletons. Sequenced material: PBMCs or a T cell subset sorted from them (not recorded which). These receptors were obtained from a man in his late teens or twenties who had mild COVID-19 (a few samples of this study predate the infection). Cell type and time point are not known.

The V gene is TRBV4-2, the J gene TRBJ1-6; the match to TRBD1 covers 8 bases. The CDR3 contains 18 residues. V was pared by 2 bases and J by 6 bases, with 12 bases of the junction left unmatched. Germline CDR1 and CDR2: LGHNA and YNFKEQ. The CDR3 here is CASSQPWTGRGVNSPLHF. The CDR3 region has the DNA TGTGCCAGCAGCCAACCTTGGACAGGGAGGGGTGTTAATTCACCCCTCCACTTT.

There are many counts of this clonotype. The gene calls are TRBV7-2 and TRBJ2-1; 11 bases match TRBD2. V shed 5 bases and J 8 bases; nucleotides not matched to a gene: 8. Germline CDR1 is SGHTA and CDR2 is FQGNSA. This CDR3 has 15 amino acids. The CDR3 region is CASSPLAGGGYEQFF. The CDR3 nucleotides read TGTGCCAGCAGCCCCTTAGCGGGGGGGGGATATGAGCAGTTCTTC.

This clonotype was counted only a few times. The chain recombines TRBV12-3 or TRBV12-4 with TRBJ2-1; TRBD2 matches 9 bases. This CDR3 spans 16 amino acids. Losses at the gene ends were 5 bases for V and 6 bases for J; bases not matched to a gene: 11. The CDR3 DNA is TGTGCCAGCAGTCAACCTAGCGGGGACCTTCCCAATGAGCAGTTCTTC. Amino acid sequence: CASSQPSGDLPNEQFF.

Many counts were recorded for this clonotype. The chain has TRBV11-2 and TRBJ2-5; TRBD2 might be the D (6 bases). CDR3 length: 14 residues. Germline V gives CDR1 SGHAT, CDR2 FQNNGV. The ends were cut back, 1 base at V and 5 bases at J, with 11 bases in the middle. CDR3 in DNA: TGTGCCAGCAGCTTAGCGGGCGGGGCCGAGACCCAGTACTTC. Encoded protein: CASSLAGGAETQYF.

The chain links TRBV12-3 or TRBV12-4 to TRBJ2-1; 11 positions agree with TRBD2. The ends lost 5 bases at V and 7 bases at J; junction bases unmatched: 7. The CDR3 runs to 15 residues. The CDR3 loop is CASSSSGGDLNEQFF. The CDR3 DNA reads as TGTGCCAGCAGTAGTAGCGGGGGGGATCTTAATGAGCAGTTCTTC.

This chain joins TRBV18 and TRBJ2-5; D is unclear. Germline CDR1 reads KGHSH; CDR2 reads LQKENI. This CDR3 region has 13 residues. Trimming took 2 bases from V and 5 from J, leaving 9 bases between them. CDR3 bases: TGTGCCAGCTCACCATCGGACGGGGAGACCCAGTACTTC. Amino acid sequence: CASSPSDGETQYF.

The chain recombines TRBV7-9 with TRBJ2-3; 7 positions match TRBD1. Per germline, CDR1 SEHNR and CDR2 FQNEAQ (reference sequence). Trimming took 3 bases from V and 3 from J; bases not matched to a gene: 6. The CDR3 consists of 15 residues. The CDR3 is CASSFRTRGTDTQYF. The CDR3 nucleotides read TGTGCCAGCAGCTTCCGAACCAGGGGGACAGATACGCAGTATTTT.

Only a few counts were recorded for this clonotype. The V call is TRBV5-1, the J call TRBJ2-3; a possible D gene is TRBD1 (6 bases). CDR1 and CDR2 (germline): SGHRS, YFSETQ. V gave up 2 bases and J gave up 5 bases, with 9 bases separating them. CDR3 length: 13 amino acids. The chain's CDR3 is CASSFPRGDTQYF. The CDR3 DNA reads TGCGCCAGCAGCTTCCCCAGGGGAGATACGCAGTATTTT.

This rearrangement joins TRBV12-3 or TRBV12-4 to TRBJ1-1; possible D gene TRBD1, 5 bases. Trimming pared 1 base from V and 6 bases from J, leaving 9 bases between. CDR3 length: 13 amino acids. The CDR3 DNA reads TGTGCCAGCAGTTTAGAGGGGAATTCTGAAGCTTTCTTT. Protein product: CASSLEGNSEAFF.

This chain joins TRBV7-2 and TRBJ2-3; 10 bases fit TRBD2. Looked up from germline, CDR1 is SGHTA and CDR2 is FQGNSA. J was trimmed by 6 bases and V by 5 bases; bases with no gene match: 8. The CDR3 runs 15 residues. CDR3 coding DNA: TGTGCCAGCAGCCCCGGGACTAGCGATCTGGATACGCAGTATTTT. Translation: CASSPGTSDLDTQYF.

J is TRBJ2-4 and V is TRBV28; no clear D gene. CDR3 length: 14 amino acids. The V and J ends lost 4 bases and 0 bases respectively, with 7 bases between them. Germline values: CDR1 MDHEN, CDR2 SYDVKM. The CDR3 reads CASSSGQAKNIQYF. DNA for the CDR3: TGTGCCAGCAGTTCCGGCCAAGCCAAAAACATTCAGTACTTC. The full variable domain, rest sourced from reference TRBV28 and TRBJ2-4, is DVKVTQSSRYLVKRTGEKVFLECVQDMDHENMFWYRQDPGLGLRLIYFSYDVKMKEKGDIPEGYSVSREKKERFSLILESASTNQTSMYLCASSSGQAKNIQYFGAGTRLSVL.

This clonotype was seen a few times. The CDR3 reads CAISESGDRGGTPLHF. CDR3 nucleotides: TGTGCCATCAGTGAGTCGGGGGACAGGGGAGGAACACCCCTCCACTTT. The chain recombines TRBV10-3 with TRBJ1-6; 10 bases map to TRBD1. The germline V gene encodes CDR1 ENHRY and CDR2 SYGVKD. Trimming at V came to 0 bases and at J to 11 bases, leaving 7 bases not matched to a gene. This CDR3 has 16 amino acids.

The chain is built from TRBV18 and TRBJ1-5, with D uncertain. CDR1 KGHSH and CDR2 LQKENI come from the germline V gene. Trimming cost V 2 bases and J 4 bases, with 6 bases left between them. The CDR3 runs 13 residues. The CDR3 loop is CASSPMGNQPQHF. DNA of the CDR3: TGTGCCAGCTCACCAATGGGGAATCAGCCCCAGCATTTT. The whole variable domain, filled in from reference TRBV18 and TRBJ1-5, reads NAGVMQNPRHLVRRRGQEARLRCSPMKGHSHVYWYRQLPEEGLKFMVYLQKENIIDESGMPKERFSAEFPKEGPSILRIQQVVRGDSAAYFCASSPMGNQPQHFGDGTRLSIL.

This clonotype has more than one count but fewer than ten. The CDR3 loop is CASSPENNQPQHF. The CDR3 bases are TGTGCCAGCTCACCGGAGAATAATCAGCCCCAGCATTTT. This rearrangement joins TRBV18 to TRBJ1-5; D unclear. Germline V CDR1 and CDR2: KGHSH, LQKENI. The CDR3 length is 13 residues. V lost 3 bases to trimming and J lost 4 bases, with 7 bases between them. Using reference TRBV18 and TRBJ1-5 for the parts outside the CDR3, the full variable domain is NAGVMQNPRHLVRRRGQEARLRCSPMKGHSHVYWYRQLPEEGLKFMVYLQKENIIDESGMPKERFSAEFPKEGPSILRIQQVVRGDSAAYFCASSPENNQPQHFGDGTRLSIL.

V and J are TRBV30 and TRBJ1-2, with 7 bases aligning to TRBD1. CDR3 length: 13 amino acids. Germline V CDR1 and CDR2: GTSNPN, SVGIG (reference sequence). V lost 3 bases, J lost 8 bases, and 9 bases stayed unmatched. CDR3 DNA sequence: TGTGCCTGGAGCCTAATCCCAGGGGGAGGCTACACCTTC. It codes for CAWSLIPGGGYTF.

This clonotype was seen a handful of times. This sequence joins TRBV7-9 and TRBJ2-3; D is perhaps TRBD2 (5 bases). The CDR3 is 15 residues long. The germline V gene has CDR1 SEHNR and CDR2 FQNEAQ (reference sequence). V was cut by 4 bases and J by 1 base, with 12 bases left in between. The CDR3 region is CASSSQHGGTDTQYF. The CDR3 region has the DNA TGTGCCAGCAGCTCACAGCACGGGGGCACAGATACGCAGTATTTT.

V and J are TRBV20-1 and TRBJ2-3; 8 bases match TRBD2. CDR3 size: 13 residues. Looked up from germline, CDR1 is DFQATT and CDR2 is SNEGSKA (reference sequence). CDR3 in amino acids: CRKAGEITDTQYF. The CDR3 region has the DNA TGCAGAAAAGCGGGGGAGATCACAGATACGCAGTATTTT.

The rearrangement joins TRBV27 to TRBJ1-2; TRBD1 might be the D (5 bases). The CDR3 extends over 15 amino acids. V gave up 1 base and J gave up 6 bases, with 15 bases separating them. From germline, CDR1 is MNHEY and CDR2 SMNVEV (reference sequence). Here the CDR3 reads CASSLFPALGDGYTF. For the CDR3, the DNA is TGTGCCAGCAGTTTATTCCCGGCGTTAGGGGATGGCTACACCTTC.

This clonotype was seen a few times. The chain links TRBV21-1 to TRBJ2-7; no check of the table's D call, TRBD2, against the DNA was made. TRBV21-1 is reported as a pseudogene. There are 20 residues in the CDR3. The CDR3 coding sequence is TGTGCCAGCAGCAAAGGGGACCCGGGACTAGCGGGGGGGAGCTCCTACGAGCAGTACGTC. The encoded protein is CASSKGDPGLAGGSSYEQYV.

The chain recombines TRBV19 with TRBJ1-1; the D gene is possibly TRBD1 (5 bases). This CDR3 spans 13 amino acids. The germline V gene has CDR1 LNHDA and CDR2 SQIVND (reference sequence). The V gene lost 6 bases and the J gene lost 5 bases, with 13 bases spanning the gap. CDR3 DNA: TGTGCCAGTAGGATGGGGGGATGGACTGAAGCTTTCTTT. This translates into CASRMGGWTEAFF.

This CDR3 is CSALRVAGGHEQYF. CDR3 DNA sequence: TGCAGTGCCCTAAGGGTAGCGGGGGGCCACGAGCAGTACTTC. The V call is TRBV20-1, the J call TRBJ2-7, with 10 bases matching TRBD2. The V gene's germline CDR1 is DFQATT and CDR2 SNEGSKA (reference sequence). V was pared by 6 bases and J by 5 bases, with 10 bases of the junction left unmatched. This CDR3 has 14 residues.